This entry lists 13 T cell receptor beta chains sequenced from one sample in a study of T-cell reconstitution after alpha-beta-depleted transplantation in children. During its preparation, the TCRbeta library received unique molecular identifiers. One entry per CDR3 protein, called by TCRdb with MiXCR from the PCR reads. The sample has about 610,000 distinct CDR3 sequences, under 12% seen once; the top ten hold about 4%. Source: PBMCs from the stem cell graft donor, taken from the stem cell graft. All receptors come from a human donor who donated a stem cell graft to a child with acute myeloid leukemia.

This clonotype occurred a few times. The CDR3 nucleotides read TGTGCCAGCAGCCAAGCAGGGGACAGGGTCCACGAGCAGTACTTC. This gives the protein CASSQAGDRVHEQYF. The gene calls are TRBV3-1 and TRBJ2-7, with TRBD1 matching over 9 bases. Trimming took 1 base from V and 5 from J; bases not matched to a gene: 6. Germline assignment: CDR1 LGHDT and CDR2 YNNKEL (reference sequence). The CDR3 extends over 15 amino acids.

This clonotype was recorded many times. The V and J genes are TRBV20-1 and TRBJ2-5; a possible D gene is TRBD2 (6 bases). Germline values: CDR1 DFQATT, CDR2 SNEGSKA (reference sequence). Between the trimmed V and J ends, which lost 4 bases and 3 bases, there was a span of 15 bases. The CDR3 has 14 residues. Here the CDR3 reads CSANPPGLEETQYF. CDR3 in DNA: TGCAGTGCTAACCCTCCGGGACTGGAAGAGACCCAGTACTTC.

This chain links TRBV4-2 with TRBJ2-7; D possibly matches TRBD1 or TRBD2 (6 bases each). This CDR3 comprises 15 residues. From germline, CDR1 is LGHNA and CDR2 YNFKEQ. V gave up 2 bases and J gave up 3 bases, with 14 bases separating them. CDR3 nucleotide sequence: TGTGCCAGCAGCCAACCGCCGGGGGCAGTCTACGAGCAGTACTTC. It is translated as CASSQPPGAVYEQYF.

This clonotype was observed at least ten times. The chain combines TRBV20-1 with TRBJ2-7; 10 bases map to TRBD2. In germline, CDR1 is DFQATT, CDR2 SNEGSKA (reference sequence). V was pared by 6 bases and J by 2 bases, with 10 bases of the junction left unmatched. CDR3 length: 15 residues. DNA for the CDR3: TGCAGTGCCGGACCATGGACTAGCGGTACCTACGAGCAGTACTTC. This translates into CSAGPWTSGTYEQYF.

This clonotype has a count of ten or more. This chain links TRBV29-1 with TRBJ2-1, with 7 nucleotides matching TRBD2. Per the germline V gene, CDR1 is SQVTM and CDR2 is ANQGSEA. The V and J ends lost 5 bases and 4 bases, in that order; junction bases with no gene match: 5. This CDR3 spans 13 amino acids. CDR3 in amino acids: CSVRGGGYNEQFF. DNA of the CDR3: TGCAGCGTTAGGGGCGGGGGTTACAATGAGCAGTTCTTC.

The table lists this clonotype with many counts. The chain uses TRBV20-1 and TRBJ1-1, with no clear D. The CDR3 sequence is 13 residues long. With 3 bases removed from V and 1 base from J, the gap between germline ends came to 9 bases. The V gene's germline CDR1 is DFQATT and CDR2 SNEGSKA (reference sequence). The CDR3 here is CSASYSKNTEAFF. The CDR3 coding sequence is TGCAGTGCTAGTTACAGTAAGAACACTGAAGCTTTCTTT.

The chain couples TRBV19 to TRBJ2-2; no firm D call. The germline gives CDR1 LNHDA, CDR2 SQIVND (reference sequence). V was trimmed by 10 bases and J by 7 bases, leaving 13 bases between them. The CDR3 has 12 amino acids. CDR3: CATSHRDGELFF. CDR3 nucleotides: TGTGCCACCTCTCACAGAGACGGGGAGCTGTTTTTT.

This clonotype has more than one count but fewer than ten. The J gene is TRBJ2-2, the V gene TRBV9, with D perhaps matching TRBD2 (6 bases). Trimming took off 3 bases at V and 2 bases at J, with 14 bases between the two ends. The germline V gene has CDR1 SGDLS and CDR2 YYNGEE. CDR3 length: 16 residues. CDR3 region: CASSAGQRANTGELFF. CDR3 DNA: TGTGCCAGCAGCGCTGGTCAGCGGGCAAACACCGGGGAGCTGTTTTTT. Full variable domain (remainder filled in from reference TRBV9 and TRBJ2-2): DSGVTQTPKHLITATGQRVTLRCSPRSGDLSVYWYQQSLDQGLQFLIQYYNGEERAKGNILERFSAQQFPDLHSELNLSSLELGDSALYFCASSAGQRANTGELFFGEGSRLTVL.

At least ten counts were recorded for this clonotype. The genes are TRBV19 and TRBJ2-5; no definite D call. The V end lost 3 bases, the J end lost 7 bases, and 9 bases lay between the germline ends. This CDR3 spans 12 amino acids. Germline CDR1 and CDR2: LNHDA and SQIVND (reference sequence). CDR3 residues: CASSIQWGTQYF. The CDR3 nucleotides are TGTGCCAGTAGTATTCAGTGGGGGACCCAGTACTTC.

The V gene is TRBV5-1, the J gene TRBJ2-3; 15 nucleotides match TRBD2. Germline loops: CDR1 SGHRS, CDR2 YFSETQ. Trimming at V came to 1 base and at J to 2 bases, leaving 8 bases not matched to a gene. The CDR3 is made up of 19 amino acids. CDR3 bases: TGCGCCAGCAGCTTGTCGGGGGGACTAGCGGGAGGATCCACAGATACGCAGTATTTT. Its translation is CASSLSGGLAGGSTDTQYF.

The chain employs TRBV12-3 or TRBV12-4 and TRBJ2-3; TRBD2 matches 12 bases. J was trimmed by 3 bases and V by 10 bases; bases with no gene match: 2. The CDR3 loop spans 13 amino acids. The CDR3 protein is CATGLAGTDTQYF. The CDR3 coding sequence is TGTGCCACAGGACTAGCGGGGACAGATACGCAGTATTTT.

This clonotype was detected only a few times. In nucleotides, the CDR3 is TGTGCCAGCAGCGGCGGGAACTATAATTCACCCCTCCACTTT. It encodes CASSGGNYNSPLHF. This chain connects TRBV6-1 to TRBJ1-6; no clear D gene. In germline, CDR1 is MNHNS, CDR2 SASEGT. V dropped 6 bases and J dropped 3 bases, with 9 bases sitting between them. The CDR3 runs to 14 residues.

This clonotype was seen only a few times. This sequence joins TRBV29-1 and TRBJ1-3; the D gene is possibly TRBD1 (5 bases). The germline V gene has CDR1 SQVTM and CDR2 ANQGSEA. The CDR3 covers 14 residues. Trimming took 6 bases from V and 0 from J, leaving 12 bases between them. CDR3 amino acids: CSVASGSSGNTIYF. The CDR3 coding sequence is TGCAGCGTCGCATCAGGGTCCTCTGGAAACACCATATATTTT. The variable domain in full, with the rest retrieved from reference TRBV29-1 and TRBJ1-3, is SAVISQKPSRDICQRGTSLTIQCQVDSQVTMMFWYRQQPGQSLTLIATANQGSEATYESGFVIDKFPISRPNLTFSTLTVSNMSPEDSSIYLCSVASGSSGNTIYFGEGSWLTVV.